This is a list of T cell receptor beta chains from one sample in a study of vaccination and CD4 T cells after COVID-19. Their antigen targets remain unknown. MiXCR, run by TCRdb on the PCR reads, gives a single entry per CDR3 protein. The sample carries about 12,000 distinct CDR3 sequences, more than 30% recorded once. The sample consisted of cultured CD4+ T cells from blood. Every receptor here comes from a human donor with COVID-19. Both conserved end residues are trimmed from each CDR3. Not all rows give a size; the values are once, few, many and, for expanded clones, a class.

v_call: TRBV5-1
clone_size: -
j_call: TRBJ1-5
cdr3_aa: ASSRTGADQPQH

v_call: TRBV18
clone_size: -
j_call: TRBJ2-3
cdr3_aa: ASSPVQGGTDTQY

v_call: TRBV7-3
clone_size: once
j_call: TRBJ2-2
cdr3_aa: ASSLAGAGAGELF

v_call: TRBV6-2/TRBV6-3
clone_size: few
j_call: TRBJ1-5
cdr3_aa: ASSTESLFSNQPQH

v_call: TRBV14
clone_size: -
j_call: TRBJ2-5
cdr3_aa: ASSQRAGTSGQETQY

v_call: TRBV20-1
clone_size: -
j_call: TRBJ1-2
cdr3_aa: SARRTGELYGYT

v_call: TRBV6-1
clone_size: -
j_call: TRBJ2-7
cdr3_aa: ASGIVGKSGGGVEQY

v_call: TRBV6-1
clone_size: -
j_call: TRBJ2-6
cdr3_aa: ARGDRTSGANVLT

v_call: TRBV19
clone_size: few
j_call: TRBJ1-6
cdr3_aa: ASKDQGANNSPLH

v_call: TRBV30
clone_size: -
j_call: TRBJ1-1
cdr3_aa: AWSRDTEAF

v_call: TRBV6-1
clone_size: -
j_call: TRBJ2-7
cdr3_aa: ASRPGQGYEQY

v_call: TRBV20-1
clone_size: few
j_call: TRBJ2-2
cdr3_aa: SAYPTGGNTGELF

v_call: TRBV20-1
clone_size: -
j_call: TRBJ1-1
cdr3_aa: SARGGSGYGMNTEAF

v_call: TRBV6-5
clone_size: -
j_call: TRBJ1-5
cdr3_aa: ASSYSQGSGQPQH

v_call: TRBV27
clone_size: few
j_call: TRBJ1-2
cdr3_aa: ASRRDRGQYGYT

v_call: TRBV12-3/TRBV12-4
clone_size: few
j_call: TRBJ1-1
cdr3_aa: ASSLGKGIYAF

v_call: TRBV15
clone_size: few
j_call: TRBJ1-5
cdr3_aa: ATSYGNQPQH

v_call: TRBV28
clone_size: -
j_call: TRBJ1-1
cdr3_aa: ASTKRGTLGTEAF